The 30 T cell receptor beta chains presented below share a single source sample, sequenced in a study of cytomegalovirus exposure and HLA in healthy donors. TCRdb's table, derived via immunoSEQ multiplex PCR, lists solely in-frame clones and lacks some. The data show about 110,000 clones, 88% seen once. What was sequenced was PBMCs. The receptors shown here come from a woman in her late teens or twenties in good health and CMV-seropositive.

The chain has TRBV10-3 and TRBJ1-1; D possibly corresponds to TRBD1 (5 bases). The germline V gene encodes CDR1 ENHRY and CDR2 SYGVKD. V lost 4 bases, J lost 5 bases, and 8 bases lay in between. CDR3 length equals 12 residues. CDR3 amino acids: CAISGGGTEAFF. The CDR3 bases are TGTGCCATCAGTGGCGGGGGGACTGAAGCTTTCTTT.

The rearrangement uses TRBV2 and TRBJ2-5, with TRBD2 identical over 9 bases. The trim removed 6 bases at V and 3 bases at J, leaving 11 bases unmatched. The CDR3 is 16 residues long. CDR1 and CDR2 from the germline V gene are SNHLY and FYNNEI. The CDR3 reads CASSQGGGGAEETQYF. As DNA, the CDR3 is TGTGCCAGCAGCCAAGGGGGCGGGGGGGCCGAAGAGACCCAGTACTTC.

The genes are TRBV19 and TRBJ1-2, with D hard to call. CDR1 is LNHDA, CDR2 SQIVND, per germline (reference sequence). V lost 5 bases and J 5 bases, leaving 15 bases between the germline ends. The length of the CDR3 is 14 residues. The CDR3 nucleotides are TGTGCCAGTAGTCCTAGGACGGAGGGTTATGGCTACACCTTC. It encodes CASSPRTEGYGYTF.

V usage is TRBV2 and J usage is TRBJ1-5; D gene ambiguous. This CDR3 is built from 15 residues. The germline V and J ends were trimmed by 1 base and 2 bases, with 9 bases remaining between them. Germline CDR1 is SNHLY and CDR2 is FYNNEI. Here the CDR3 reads CASSEGQMGNQPQHF. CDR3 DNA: TGTGCCAGCAGTGAAGGACAAATGGGCAATCAGCCCCAGCATTTT.

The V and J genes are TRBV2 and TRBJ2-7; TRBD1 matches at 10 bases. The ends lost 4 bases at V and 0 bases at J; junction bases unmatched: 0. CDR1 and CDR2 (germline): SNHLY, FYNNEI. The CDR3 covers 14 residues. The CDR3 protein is CASSGQGASYEQYF. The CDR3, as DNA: TGTGCCAGCAGTGGACAGGGGGCCTCCTACGAGCAGTACTTC.

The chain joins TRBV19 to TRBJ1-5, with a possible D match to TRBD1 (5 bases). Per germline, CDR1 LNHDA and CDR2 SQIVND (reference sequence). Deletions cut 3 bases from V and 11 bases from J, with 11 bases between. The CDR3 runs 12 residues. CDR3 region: CASSMGGAAQHF. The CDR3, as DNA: TGTGCCAGTAGTATGGGAGGGGCGGCCCAGCATTTT. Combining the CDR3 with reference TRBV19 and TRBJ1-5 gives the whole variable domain DGGITQSPKYLFRKEGQNVTLSCEQNLNHDAMYWYRQDPGQGLRLIYYSQIVNDFQKGDIAEGYSVSREKKESFPLTVTSAQKNPTAFYLCASSMGGAAQHFGDGTRLSIL.

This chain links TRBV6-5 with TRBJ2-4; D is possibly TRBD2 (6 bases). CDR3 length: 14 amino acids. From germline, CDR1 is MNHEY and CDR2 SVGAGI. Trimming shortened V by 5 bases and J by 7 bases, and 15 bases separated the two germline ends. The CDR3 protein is CASSKAEGGNIQYF. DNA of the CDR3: TGTGCCAGCAGTAAAGCGGAGGGTGGGAACATTCAGTACTTC.

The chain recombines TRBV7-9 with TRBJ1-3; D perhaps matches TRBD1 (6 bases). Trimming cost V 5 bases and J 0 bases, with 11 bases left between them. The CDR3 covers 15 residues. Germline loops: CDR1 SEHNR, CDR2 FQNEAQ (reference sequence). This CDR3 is CASSAQGFSGNTIYF. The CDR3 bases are TGTGCCAGCAGCGCACAGGGTTTCTCTGGAAACACCATATATTTT.

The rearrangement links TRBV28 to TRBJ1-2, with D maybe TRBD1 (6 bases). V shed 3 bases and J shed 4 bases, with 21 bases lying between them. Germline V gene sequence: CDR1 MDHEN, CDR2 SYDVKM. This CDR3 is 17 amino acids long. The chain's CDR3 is CASSFSGQTQFGYGYTF. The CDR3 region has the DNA TGTGCCAGCAGTTTTTCCGGACAGACCCAATTTGGCTATGGCTACACCTTC.

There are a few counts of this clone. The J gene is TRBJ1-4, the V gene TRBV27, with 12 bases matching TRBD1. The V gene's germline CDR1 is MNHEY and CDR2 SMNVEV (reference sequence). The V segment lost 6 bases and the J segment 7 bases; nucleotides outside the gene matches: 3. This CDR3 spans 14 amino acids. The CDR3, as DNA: TGTGCCAGCAGGGGACAGGGGGCACGTGAAAAACTGTTTTTT. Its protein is CASRGQGAREKLFF.

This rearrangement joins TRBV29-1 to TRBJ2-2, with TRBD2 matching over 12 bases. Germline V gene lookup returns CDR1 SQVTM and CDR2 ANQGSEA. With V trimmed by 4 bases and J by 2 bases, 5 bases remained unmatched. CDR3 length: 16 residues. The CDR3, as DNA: TGCAGCGTTGGGGGGGGACTAGCGGGTAACACCGGGGAGCTGTTTTTT. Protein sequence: CSVGGGLAGNTGELFF.

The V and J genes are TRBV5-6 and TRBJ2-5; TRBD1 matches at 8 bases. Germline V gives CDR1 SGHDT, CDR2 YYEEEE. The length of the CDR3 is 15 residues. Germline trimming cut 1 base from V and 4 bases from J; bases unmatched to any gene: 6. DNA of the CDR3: TGTGCCAGCAGCTTGTGGACAGGGCTTGGAGAGACCCAGTACTTC. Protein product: CASSLWTGLGETQYF.

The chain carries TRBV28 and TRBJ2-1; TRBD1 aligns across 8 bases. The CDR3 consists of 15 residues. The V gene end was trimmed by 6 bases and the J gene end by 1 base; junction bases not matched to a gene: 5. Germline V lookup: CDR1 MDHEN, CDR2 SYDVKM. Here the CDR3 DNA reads TGTGCCAGCAGCTTAACAGGGGGTTCCTACAATGAGCAGTTCTTC. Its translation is CASSLTGGSYNEQFF.

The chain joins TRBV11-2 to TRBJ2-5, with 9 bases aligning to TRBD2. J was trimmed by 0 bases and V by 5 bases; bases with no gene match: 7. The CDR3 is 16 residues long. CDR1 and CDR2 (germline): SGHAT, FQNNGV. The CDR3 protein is CASSHGLAQYQETQYF. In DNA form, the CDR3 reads TGTGCCAGCAGCCACGGACTAGCGCAATACCAAGAGACCCAGTACTTC. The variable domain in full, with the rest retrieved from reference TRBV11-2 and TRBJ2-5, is EAGVAQSPRYKIIEKRQSVAFWCNPISGHATLYWYQQILGQGPKLLIQFQNNGVVDDSQLPKDRFSAERLKGVDSTLKIQPAKLEDSAVYLCASSHGLAQYQETQYFGPGTRLLVL.

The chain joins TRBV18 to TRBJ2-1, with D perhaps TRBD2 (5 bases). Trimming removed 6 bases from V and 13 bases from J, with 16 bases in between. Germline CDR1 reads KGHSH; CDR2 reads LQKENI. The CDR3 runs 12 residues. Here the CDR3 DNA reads TGTGCCAGCTCCATCAACCGGGAACTACAGTTCTTC. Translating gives CASSINRELQFF.

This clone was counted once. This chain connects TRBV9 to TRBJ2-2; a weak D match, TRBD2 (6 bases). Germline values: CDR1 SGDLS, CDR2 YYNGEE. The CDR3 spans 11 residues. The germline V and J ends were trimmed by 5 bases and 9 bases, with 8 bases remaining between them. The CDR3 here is CASSRGRELFF. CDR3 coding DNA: TGTGCCAGCAGTCGGGGGAGGGAGCTGTTTTTT.

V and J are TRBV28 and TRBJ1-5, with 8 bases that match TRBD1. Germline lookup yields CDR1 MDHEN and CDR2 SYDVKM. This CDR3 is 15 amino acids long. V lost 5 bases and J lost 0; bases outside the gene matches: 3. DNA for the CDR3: TGTGCCAGCAGTCCCGGACAGGGTAGCAATCAGCCCCAGCATTTT. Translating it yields CASSPGQGSNQPQHF.

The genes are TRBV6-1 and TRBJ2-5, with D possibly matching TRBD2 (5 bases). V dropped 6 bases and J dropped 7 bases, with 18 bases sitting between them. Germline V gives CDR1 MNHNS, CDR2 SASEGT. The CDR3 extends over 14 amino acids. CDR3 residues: CASRFSEPGWTQYF. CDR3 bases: TGTGCCAGCAGGTTTAGCGAGCCTGGTTGGACCCAGTACTTC.

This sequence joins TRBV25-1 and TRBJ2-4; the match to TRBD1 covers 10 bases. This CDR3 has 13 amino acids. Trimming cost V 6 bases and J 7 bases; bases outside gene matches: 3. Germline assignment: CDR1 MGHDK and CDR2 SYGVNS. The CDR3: CASSRTGGNIQYF. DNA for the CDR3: TGTGCCAGCAGCCGGACAGGGGGGAACATTCAGTACTTC.

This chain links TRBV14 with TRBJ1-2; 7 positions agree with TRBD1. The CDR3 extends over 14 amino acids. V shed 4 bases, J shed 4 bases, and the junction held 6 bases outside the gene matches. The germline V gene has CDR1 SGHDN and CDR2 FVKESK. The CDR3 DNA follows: TGTGCCAGCAGCCGAGGATCAGGGGGCTATGGCTACACCTTC. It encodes CASSRGSGGYGYTF.

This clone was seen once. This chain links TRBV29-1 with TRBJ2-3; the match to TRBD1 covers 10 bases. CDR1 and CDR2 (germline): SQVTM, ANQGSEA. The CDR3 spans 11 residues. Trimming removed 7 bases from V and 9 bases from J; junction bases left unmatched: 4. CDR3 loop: CSAGQGGTQYF. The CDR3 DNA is TGCAGCGCAGGACAGGGGGGCACGCAGTATTTT.

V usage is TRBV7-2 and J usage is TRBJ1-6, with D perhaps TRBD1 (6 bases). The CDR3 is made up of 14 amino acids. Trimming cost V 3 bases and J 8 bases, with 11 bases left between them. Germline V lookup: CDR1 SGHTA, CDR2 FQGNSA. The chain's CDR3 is CASSLGARYSPLHF. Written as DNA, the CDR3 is TGTGCCAGCAGCTTGGGGGCCAGATATTCACCCCTCCACTTT.

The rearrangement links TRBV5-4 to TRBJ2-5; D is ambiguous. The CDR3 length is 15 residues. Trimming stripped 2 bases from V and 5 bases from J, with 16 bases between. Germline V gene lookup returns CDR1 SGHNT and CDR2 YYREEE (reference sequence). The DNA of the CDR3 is TGTGCCAGCAGCTTAGAGCCAATCCACGGGGAGACCCAGTACTTC. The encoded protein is CASSLEPIHGETQYF.

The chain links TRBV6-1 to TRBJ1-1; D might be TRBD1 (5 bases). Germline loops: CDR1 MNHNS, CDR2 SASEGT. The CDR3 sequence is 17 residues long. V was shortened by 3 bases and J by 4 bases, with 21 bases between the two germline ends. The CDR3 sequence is CASSEGGYGISGTEAFF. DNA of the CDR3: TGTGCCAGCAGTGAGGGGGGGTACGGGATCTCGGGCACTGAAGCTTTCTTT.

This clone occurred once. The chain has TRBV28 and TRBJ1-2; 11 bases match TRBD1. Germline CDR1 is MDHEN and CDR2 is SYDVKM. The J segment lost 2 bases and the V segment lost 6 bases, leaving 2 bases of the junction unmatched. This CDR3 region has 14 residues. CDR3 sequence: CASRDRGRNYGYTF. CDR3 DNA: TGTGCCAGCAGGGACAGGGGGCGCAACTATGGCTACACCTTC.

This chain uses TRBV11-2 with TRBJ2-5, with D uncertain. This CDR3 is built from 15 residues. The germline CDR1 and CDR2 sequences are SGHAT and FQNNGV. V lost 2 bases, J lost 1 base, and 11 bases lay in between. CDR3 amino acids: CASSLSWSLQETQYF. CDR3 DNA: TGTGCCAGCAGCTTAAGCTGGTCGCTCCAAGAGACCCAGTACTTC.

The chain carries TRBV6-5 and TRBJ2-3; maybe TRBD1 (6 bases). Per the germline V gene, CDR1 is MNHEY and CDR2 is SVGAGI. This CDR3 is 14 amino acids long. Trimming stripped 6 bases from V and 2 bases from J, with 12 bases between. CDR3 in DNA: TGTGCCAGCAGAGTCGGACAGTCCACAGATACGCAGTATTTT. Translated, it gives CASRVGQSTDTQYF.

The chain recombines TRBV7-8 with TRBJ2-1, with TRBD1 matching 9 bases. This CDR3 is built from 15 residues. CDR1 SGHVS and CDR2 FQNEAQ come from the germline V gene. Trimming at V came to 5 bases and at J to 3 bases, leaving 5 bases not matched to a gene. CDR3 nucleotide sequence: TGTGCCAGCAGCGCCCGGACAGGGGACTACAATGAGCAGTTCTTC. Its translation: CASSARTGDYNEQFF.

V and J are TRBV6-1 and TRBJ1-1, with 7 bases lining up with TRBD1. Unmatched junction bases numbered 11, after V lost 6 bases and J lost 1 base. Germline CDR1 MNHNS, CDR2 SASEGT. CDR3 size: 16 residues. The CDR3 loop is CASRERPGQQNTEAFF. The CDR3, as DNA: TGTGCCAGCAGAGAAAGACCGGGACAGCAGAACACTGAAGCTTTCTTT.

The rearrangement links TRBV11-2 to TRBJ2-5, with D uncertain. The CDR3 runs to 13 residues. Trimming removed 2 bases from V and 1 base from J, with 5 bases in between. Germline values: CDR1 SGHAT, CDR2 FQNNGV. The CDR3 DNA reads TGTGCCAGCAGCTTAAACAGCCAAGAGACCCAGTACTTC. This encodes CASSLNSQETQYF. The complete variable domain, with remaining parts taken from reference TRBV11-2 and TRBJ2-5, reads EAGVAQSPRYKIIEKRQSVAFWCNPISGHATLYWYQQILGQGPKLLIQFQNNGVVDDSQLPKDRFSAERLKGVDSTLKIQPAKLEDSAVYLCASSLNSQETQYFGPGTRLLVL.